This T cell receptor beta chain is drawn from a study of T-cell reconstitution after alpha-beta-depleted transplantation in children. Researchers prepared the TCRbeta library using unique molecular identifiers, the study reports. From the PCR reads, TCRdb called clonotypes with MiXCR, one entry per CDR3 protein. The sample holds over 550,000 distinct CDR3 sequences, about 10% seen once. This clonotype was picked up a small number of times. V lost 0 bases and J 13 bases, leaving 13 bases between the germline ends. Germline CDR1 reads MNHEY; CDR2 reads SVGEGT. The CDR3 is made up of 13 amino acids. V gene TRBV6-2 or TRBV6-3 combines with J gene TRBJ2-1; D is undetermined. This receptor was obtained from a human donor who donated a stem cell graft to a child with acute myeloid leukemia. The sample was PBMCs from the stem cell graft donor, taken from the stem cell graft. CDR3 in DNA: TGTGCCAGCAGTTACTCTAGCTCCCCAACCCAGTTCTTC. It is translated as CASSYSSSPTQFF.